This T cell receptor (beta chain) came from a study of blood T cell repertoires in COVID-19. TCRdb's copy holds only in-frame clones and misses some; the assay was immunoSEQ multiplex PCR. The sample holds more than 300,000 clones, 89% seen once. CDR1 is SEHNR and CDR2 is FQNEAQ in the germline V gene (reference sequence). This CDR3 contains 15 residues. V was pared by 5 bases and J by 1 base, with 5 bases of the junction left unmatched. The TCR originated in a woman aged 25 to 45 who had recovered from COVID-19. Sequencing was performed on PBMCs or T cells enriched from blood (not recorded which). The V and J genes are TRBV7-9 and TRBJ2-1; 7 bases fit TRBD2. CDR3 bases: TGTGCCAGCAGCCCCCTAGCGGAATCCTACAATGAGCAGTTCTTC. It specifies CASSPLAESYNEQFF.